One sample yielded the 24 T cell receptor beta chains listed below, sequenced in a study of OX40 agonist ivuxolimab in advanced cancers. TCRdb's table, derived via immunoSEQ multiplex PCR, lists solely in-frame clones and lacks some. In the table there are over 9,500 clones, roughly 70% of which are singletons. Sequencing was performed on CD4+ or CD8+ T cells sorted from blood, taken in a trial of the OX40 agonist ivuxolimab. Receptors originate from an adult with an advanced solid tumor such as melanoma, head and neck, liver or kidney cancer.

The rearrangement uses TRBV28 and TRBJ2-5; TRBD1 agrees at 10 bases. Germline V lookup: CDR1 MDHEN, CDR2 SYDVKM. CDR3 length: 16 amino acids. Trimming took 5 bases from V and 5 from J; bases not matched to a gene: 11. The CDR3 reads CASSTPRDRGLETQYF. The CDR3 DNA reads TGTGCCAGCAGTACTCCTCGGGACAGGGGTCTTGAGACCCAGTACTTC.

The V call is TRBV7-2, the J call TRBJ2-5; D perhaps matches TRBD1 (5 bases). There are 14 residues in the CDR3. Between the trimmed V and J ends, which lost 4 bases and 11 bases, there was a span of 20 bases. The germline V gene has CDR1 SGHTA and CDR2 FQGNSA. DNA of the CDR3: TGTGCCAGCAGCTCCTCCGACAGCCTTGGAGAGCAGTACTTC. Its protein is CASSSSDSLGEQYF.

This clone has only a few counts. J is TRBJ1-5 and V is TRBV19; 7 nucleotides align to TRBD1. After removal of 1 base from V and 2 bases from J, the junction contained 8 bases not matched to a gene. In germline, CDR1 is LNHDA, CDR2 SQIVND (reference sequence). The CDR3 sequence is 17 residues long. CDR3: CASSIVPTGVGNQPQHF. Here the CDR3 DNA reads TGTGCCAGTAGTATAGTCCCCACAGGGGTAGGCAATCAGCCCCAGCATTTT.

The rearrangement uses TRBV11-2 and TRBJ2-3; 11 bases line up with TRBD1. Trimming cost V 5 bases and J 3 bases; bases outside gene matches: 10. From germline, CDR1 is SGHAT and CDR2 FQNNGV. The length of the CDR3 is 17 residues. CDR3 sequence (DNA): TGTGCCAGCAGCCTTGACGGGACAGGGGGACGGACAGATACGCAGTATTTT. Translated, it gives CASSLDGTGGRTDTQYF.

This clone was detected only a few times. This chain connects TRBV4-1 to TRBJ2-1; D could derive from TRBD1 or TRBD2 (6 bases each). The CDR3 is made up of 13 amino acids. Germline CDR1 and CDR2: MGHRA and YSYEKL. V was clipped by 5 bases and J by 8 bases, with 13 bases between them. CDR3 amino acids: CASSSTGGDEQFF. CDR3 in DNA: TGCGCCAGCAGCTCGACAGGCGGGGATGAGCAGTTCTTC.

The V gene is TRBV7-8, the J gene TRBJ2-2; no reliable D call. Germline loops: CDR1 SGHVS, CDR2 FQNEAQ. The V end was cut by 5 bases, the J end by 7 bases, with 8 bases between. The CDR3 is made up of 12 amino acids. CDR3 sequence: CASSPYGGELFF. In DNA form, the CDR3 reads TGTGCCAGCAGCCCTTACGGCGGGGAGCTGTTTTTT.

This clone was detected once. V is TRBV19 and J is TRBJ2-3; D is ambiguous. V was trimmed by 5 bases and J by 0 bases, leaving 12 bases between them. The CDR3 spans 15 residues. Germline assignment: CDR1 LNHDA and CDR2 SQIVND (reference sequence). CDR3 sequence: CASSRAAASTDTQYF. In DNA, the CDR3 is TGTGCCAGTAGTCGTGCGGCGGCTAGCACAGATACGCAGTATTTT.

This clone was seen once. V usage is TRBV28 and J usage is TRBJ2-3, with D hard to call. This CDR3 comprises 15 residues. The V end was cut by 7 bases, the J end by 5 bases, with 19 bases between. CDR1 is MDHEN and CDR2 is SYDVKM in the germline V gene. For the CDR3, the DNA is TGTGCCAGCACCCCCAGTTGGCGTTCCGGAGATACGCAGTATTTT. It yields the protein CASTPSWRSGDTQYF.

The chain has TRBV18 and TRBJ2-3, with 10 bases that match TRBD2. Germline CDR1 is KGHSH and CDR2 is LQKENI. Unmatched junction bases numbered 4, after V lost 10 bases and J lost 3 bases. CDR3 length: 13 residues. CDR3 nucleotide sequence: TGTGCCACCGGACTAGCGGAAACAGATACGCAGTATTTT. It is translated as CATGLAETDTQYF.

The J gene is TRBJ2-7, the V gene TRBV2; 7 bases align to TRBD1. V was clipped by 7 bases and J by 3 bases; unmatched bases: 6. Germline V CDR1 and CDR2: SNHLY, FYNNEI. The CDR3 spans 13 residues. CDR3 region: CASKGQPLYEQYF. The CDR3 DNA reads TGTGCCAGCAAGGGACAGCCACTCTACGAGCAGTACTTC. The full variable domain, in which reference TRBV2 and TRBJ2-7 provide the parts outside the CDR3, is EPEVTQTPSHQVTQMGQEVILRCVPISNHLYFYWYRQILGQKVEFLVSFYNNEISEKSEIFDDQFSVERPDGSNFTLKIRSTKLEDSAMYFCASKGQPLYEQYFGPGTRLTVT.

V and J are TRBV21-1 and TRBJ1-4; TRBD1, the table's D call, was not compared with the DNA. TRBV21-1 is labeled a pseudogene. CDR3 size: 14 residues. The CDR3 bases are TGTGCCAGCATACGACAGGGGAGCAATGAAAAACTGTTTTTT. Protein sequence: CASIRQGSNEKLFF.

On this clone itself: The junction departs from the called germline gene at one end, perhaps through a read error. The chain links TRBV15 to TRBJ2-2; the D gene is possibly TRBD1 (5 bases). The CDR3 is 17 residues long. CDR1 is LNHNV, CDR2 YYDKDF, per germline (reference sequence). As DNA, the CDR3 is TGTGCCGCCAGCAGAGCCCTACAGGTCTCGAACACCGGGGAGCTGTTTTTT. Amino acids: CAASRALQVSNTGELFF.

The chain uses TRBV11-2 and TRBJ1-1; no clear D. This CDR3 is built from 13 residues. Germline lookup yields CDR1 SGHAT and CDR2 FQNNGV. Trimming stripped 0 bases from V and 0 bases from J, with 2 bases between. The CDR3 region has the DNA TGTGCCAGCAGCTTAGAACTGAACACTGAAGCTTTCTTT. Its translation is CASSLELNTEAFF.

The chain recombines TRBV6-5 with TRBJ2-1; 11 nucleotides line up with TRBD2. Germline V lookup: CDR1 MNHEY, CDR2 SVGAGI. The V segment lost 2 bases and the J segment 7 bases; nucleotides outside the gene matches: 7. The CDR3 consists of 16 residues. CDR3 nucleotides: TGTGCCAGCAGTTACCTAGCGGGGGGCCGGGTAAATGAGCAGTTCTTC. It codes for CASSYLAGGRVNEQFF.

V gene TRBV2 combines with J gene TRBJ1-5; D gene unclear. In germline, CDR1 is SNHLY, CDR2 FYNNEI. V was pared by 2 bases and J by 8 bases, with 16 bases between. CDR3 length: 15 amino acids. CDR3 sequence reads: CASSEFGGLLKPQHF. In DNA form, the CDR3 reads TGTGCCAGCAGTGAATTTGGCGGTCTCCTAAAGCCCCAGCATTTT.

The chain is built from TRBV19 and TRBJ2-7; D may correspond to TRBD1 or TRBD2 (5 bases each). Trimming cost V 4 bases and J 3 bases, with 13 bases left between them. This CDR3 region has 14 residues. Germline CDR1 LNHDA, CDR2 SQIVND (reference sequence). The CDR3 region has the DNA TGTGCCAGTAGTACCCGGGACGGAAGCTACGAGCAGTACTTC. Translating gives CASSTRDGSYEQYF. The whole variable domain, remainder taken from reference TRBV19 and TRBJ2-7, is DGGITQSPKYLFRKEGQNVTLSCEQNLNHDAMYWYRQDPGQGLRLIYYSQIVNDFQKGDIAEGYSVSREKKESFPLTVTSAQKNPTAFYLCASSTRDGSYEQYFGPGTRLTVT.

This clone was counted a few times. This chain joins TRBV6-5 and TRBJ2-7; D is uncertain. The CDR3 spans 13 residues. Trimming left V 5 bases short and J 5 bases short, with 13 bases between. Germline V CDR1 and CDR2: MNHEY, SVGAGI. This CDR3 reads CASSDPSTDEQYF. The CDR3 DNA follows: TGTGCCAGCAGTGACCCGAGCACCGACGAGCAGTACTTC.

The genes are TRBV7-3 and TRBJ2-1; a possible D gene is TRBD2 (7 bases). The germline V gene has CDR1 SGHTA and CDR2 FQGTGA. CDR3 length: 14 amino acids. Trimming pared 3 bases from V and 3 bases from J, leaving 9 bases between. CDR3 sequence (DNA): TGTGCCAGCAGCTTGGGGGGGCACTACAATGAGCAGTTCTTC. Translation: CASSLGGHYNEQFF. The whole variable domain, remainder taken from reference TRBV7-3 and TRBJ2-1, is GAGVSQTPSNKVTEKGKYVELRCDPISGHTALYWYRQSLGQGPEFLIYFQGTGAADDSGLPNDRFFAVRPEGSVSTLKIQRTERGDSAVYLCASSLGGHYNEQFFGPGTRLTVL.

The chain recombines TRBV19 with TRBJ1-1, with D uncertain. Germline CDR1 and CDR2: LNHDA and SQIVND (reference sequence). The CDR3 runs to 14 residues. Trimming pared 5 bases from V and 1 base from J, leaving 11 bases between. The CDR3 DNA reads as TGTGCCAGTAGTTCTAACCGGGGGAACACTGAAGCTTTCTTT. It specifies CASSSNRGNTEAFF. The full variable domain, completed using reference TRBV19 and TRBJ1-1, is DGGITQSPKYLFRKEGQNVTLSCEQNLNHDAMYWYRQDPGQGLRLIYYSQIVNDFQKGDIAEGYSVSREKKESFPLTVTSAQKNPTAFYLCASSSNRGNTEAFFGQGTRLTVV.

The chain is built from TRBV4-2 and TRBJ2-1, with no clear D. CDR1 and CDR2 from the germline V gene are LGHNA and YNFKEQ. The CDR3 runs to 12 residues. Trimming cost V 3 bases and J 10 bases, with 10 bases left between them. The CDR3 DNA follows: TGTGCCAGCAGCCACGGAGCATCCGAGCAGTTCTTC. It encodes CASSHGASEQFF.

This chain links TRBV9 with TRBJ1-1; TRBD1 matches 7 bases. Germline CDR1 SGDLS, CDR2 YYNGEE. J lost 5 bases, V lost 4 bases, and 11 bases had no gene match. CDR3 length equals 15 residues. CDR3 region: CASSPPPGQATEAFF. The CDR3 DNA reads as TGTGCCAGCAGCCCCCCCCCAGGACAGGCGACTGAAGCTTTCTTT.

The chain combines TRBV27 with TRBJ2-1, with TRBD2 matching 9 bases. The V gene's germline CDR1 is MNHEY and CDR2 SMNVEV (reference sequence). This CDR3 comprises 14 residues. Trimming cost V 6 bases and J 7 bases; bases outside gene matches: 7. CDR3 DNA sequence: TGTGCCAGCAGGATAGCGGGAGTTCAGAATGAGCAGTTCTTC. Translated, it gives CASRIAGVQNEQFF.

J is TRBJ1-2 and V is TRBV7-9; 11 bases agree with TRBD1. Germline CDR1 and CDR2: SEHNR and FQNEAQ (reference sequence). V was pared by 4 bases and J by 8 bases, with 6 bases of the junction left unmatched. CDR3 length equals 14 residues. The CDR3 DNA sequence: TGTGCCAGCAGCTCAACGGGACAGGGGGGAGGCTACACCTTC. It is translated as CASSSTGQGGGYTF.

This chain connects TRBV7-8 to TRBJ2-7, with unresolved D. This CDR3 has 13 amino acids. The germline V and J ends were trimmed by 3 bases and 2 bases, with 8 bases remaining between them. CDR1 and CDR2 from the germline V gene are SGHVS and FQNEAQ. CDR3 in amino acids: CASSFNPTYEQYF. CDR3 nucleotide sequence: TGTGCCAGCAGCTTTAACCCGACCTACGAGCAGTACTTC. Looking up the rest from reference TRBV7-8 and TRBJ2-7 gives the full variable domain: GAGVSQSPRYKVAKRGQDVALRCDPISGHVSLFWYQQALGQGPEFLTYFQNEAQLDKSGLPSDRFFAERPEGSVSTLKIQRTQQEDSAVYLCASSFNPTYEQYFGPGTRLTVT.